This passage covers 29 T cell receptor beta chains from one sample sequenced in a study of T-cell reconstitution after alpha-beta-depleted transplantation in children. This sample's TCRbeta library carried unique molecular identifier barcodes. TCRdb independently ran MiXCR on the PCR reads; one entry per CDR3 protein. The data show a few hundred thousand distinct CDR3 sequences, with 11% seen just once and around a quarter held by the top ten. The sample was peripheral blood, taken 180 days after TCRalphabeta/CD19-depleted stem cell transplant. These receptors were taken from a male patient between 2 and 15 years old who had a stem cell transplant for chronic granulomatous disease, so the T cells may come from the graft donor.

To note about this clonotype: A much larger clone differs by one base, so this may be a read error. This likely comes from a read error, as the CDR3 has no conserved phenylalanine or tryptophan at its end. The chain joins TRBV11-2 to TRBJ1-4, with unresolved D. The CDR3 loop spans 14 amino acids. V lost 2 bases to trimming and J lost 0 bases, with 4 bases between them. CDR1 and CDR2 from the germline V gene are SGHAT and FQNNGV. This chain's CDR3 is CASSLRTTNEKLFS. CDR3 DNA: TGTGCCAGCAGCTTAAGGACAACTAATGAAAAACTGTTTTCT.

At least ten counts were recorded for this clonotype. The chain has TRBV20-1 and TRBJ2-4; D not resolved. The germline V gene encodes CDR1 DFQATT and CDR2 SNEGSKA (reference sequence). Trimming removed 2 bases from V and 0 bases from J, with 11 bases in between. CDR3 length: 15 residues. CDR3 nucleotides: TGCAGTGCTAGACCTCGGTTTTTAGCCAAAAACATTCAGTACTTC. It specifies CSARPRFLAKNIQYF.

This clonotype was seen repeatedly, ten times or more. V is TRBV12-3 or TRBV12-4 and J is TRBJ2-7; D unclear. The CDR3 covers 11 residues. Trimming cost V 2 bases and J 7 bases, with 6 bases left between them. CDR3 protein: CASSLSVEQYF. Written as DNA, the CDR3 is TGTGCCAGCAGTTTATCGGTGGAGCAGTACTTC.

The rearrangement joins TRBV19 to TRBJ1-5; D unresolved. Germline V gene lookup returns CDR1 LNHDA and CDR2 SQIVND (reference sequence). The CDR3 length is 17 residues. The V gene lost 7 bases and the J gene lost 3 bases, with 22 bases spanning the gap. Here the CDR3 reads CASNRAFQGGNNQPQHF. DNA for the CDR3: TGTGCCAGTAATAGGGCATTCCAAGGCGGAAACAATCAGCCCCAGCATTTT.

This clonotype has a count of ten or more. In nucleotides, the CDR3 is TGCAGCGTGATCCGGGACTACAATGAGCAGTTCTTC. This sequence encodes CSVIRDYNEQFF. This sequence joins TRBV29-1 and TRBJ2-1, with a weak D call TRBD2 (5 bases). In germline, CDR1 is SQVTM, CDR2 ANQGSEA. The CDR3 consists of 12 residues. Between the trimmed V and J ends, which lost 6 bases and 3 bases, there was a span of 9 bases.

The chain is built from TRBV5-4 and TRBJ2-7, with D possibly TRBD1 on 7 matching bases. In germline, CDR1 is SGHNT, CDR2 YYREEE (reference sequence). The CDR3 has 13 residues. With 4 bases removed from V and 5 bases from J, the gap between germline ends came to 13 bases. The CDR3 DNA reads TGTGCCAGCAGCCCAGGGGGGACTCACGAGCAGTACTTC. Translating gives CASSPGGTHEQYF.

This clonotype was recorded many times. This chain connects TRBV7-9 to TRBJ2-7, with D uncertain. Deletions cut 0 bases from V and 1 base from J, with 7 bases between. The CDR3 length is 14 residues. Looked up from germline, CDR1 is SEHNR and CDR2 is FQNEAQ (reference sequence). The CDR3 region has the DNA TGTGCCAGCAGCTTAGCCCAGCAGTCCTACGAGCAGTACTTC. It encodes CASSLAQQSYEQYF.

A word on this clonotype: It may be a read error: a sequence one base away is much more abundant. The chain employs TRBV11-3 and TRBJ2-2; 7 nucleotides line up with TRBD1. CDR3 size: 17 residues. In germline, CDR1 is SGHNT, CDR2 YENEEA. Trimming removed 6 bases from V and 2 bases from J; junction bases left unmatched: 12. As DNA, the CDR3 is TGTGCCAGCAGTCTCACAAAGGGGGCTCTTAACACCGGGGAGCTGTTTTTT. Encoded protein: CASSLTKGALNTGELFF.

This chain uses TRBV7-2 with TRBJ1-1; D is uncertain. The CDR3 totals 13 residues. CDR1 and CDR2 from the germline V gene are SGHTA and FQGNSA. V was shortened by 1 base and J by 4 bases, with 7 bases between the two germline ends. Here the CDR3 reads CASSLGLGTEAFF. The CDR3 DNA reads TGTGCCAGCAGCTTAGGACTCGGCACTGAAGCTTTCTTT.

This clonotype was seen many times. The chain employs TRBV29-1 and TRBJ2-2; D is perhaps TRBD1 (6 bases). The germline V gene has CDR1 SQVTM and CDR2 ANQGSEA. There are 15 residues in the CDR3. V dropped 7 bases and J dropped 0 bases, with 15 bases sitting between them. The CDR3 here is CSAPVTGANTGELFF. Here the CDR3 DNA reads TGCAGCGCCCCCGTGACAGGCGCGAACACCGGGGAGCTGTTTTTT.

This clonotype was seen repeatedly, ten times or more. The chain recombines TRBV11-2 with TRBJ2-5, with a weak D call TRBD1 (6 bases). The CDR3 is made up of 16 amino acids. Germline loops: CDR1 SGHAT, CDR2 FQNNGV. Between the trimmed V and J ends, which lost 6 bases and 5 bases, there was a span of 22 bases. The CDR3, as DNA: TGTGCCAGCAGTTCACGAATGAAGACAGGACGTGAGACCCAGTACTTC. The encoded protein is CASSSRMKTGRETQYF.

Points on this clonotype: This may be a read error, as it is one base from a much larger clone. V usage is TRBV5-5 and J usage is TRBJ2-7, with 8 bases lining up with TRBD2. The length of the CDR3 is 16 residues. The germline CDR1 and CDR2 sequences are SGHKS and YYEKEE (reference sequence). CDR3 sequence (DNA): TGTGGCAGCAGCGGCCAACCGGGACTAGGCTCCTACGAGCAGTACTTC. Its protein product is CGSSGQPGLGSYEQYF.

The chain has TRBV6-5 and TRBJ2-7, with D unclear. The CDR3 totals 14 residues. Germline CDR1 and CDR2: MNHEY and SVGAGI. The ends were cut back, 4 bases at V and 4 bases at J, with 14 bases in the middle. Written as DNA, the CDR3 is TGTGCCAGCAGTTCCGCAGGTTATTCTTACGAGCAGTACTTC. This translates into CASSSAGYSYEQYF.

This clonotype was found many times. The chain is built from TRBV20-1 and TRBJ2-3; the match to TRBD2 covers 7 bases. J gave up 3 bases and V 6 bases, and 6 bases lay outside the gene matches. Germline CDR1 DFQATT, CDR2 SNEGSKA (reference sequence). The CDR3 runs 13 residues. The CDR3 coding sequence is TGCAGTGCGGCTAGCGGACTAACAGATACGCAGTATTTT. Protein sequence: CSAASGLTDTQYF.

This clonotype was counted at least ten times. The V gene is TRBV6-1, the J gene TRBJ1-3, with a possible D match to TRBD1 (6 bases). The CDR3 is made up of 17 amino acids. V dropped 6 bases and J dropped 0 bases, with 18 bases sitting between them. The germline V gene has CDR1 MNHNS and CDR2 SASEGT. The chain's CDR3 is CASRKQTGPSSGNTIYF. For the CDR3, the DNA is TGTGCCAGCAGGAAACAAACAGGGCCCAGCTCTGGAAACACCATATATTTT.

There are many counts of this clonotype. V and J are TRBV20-1 and TRBJ1-5; no reliable D call. The germline gives CDR1 DFQATT, CDR2 SNEGSKA (reference sequence). This CDR3 has 15 amino acids. V lost 5 bases and J 0 bases, leaving 14 bases between the germline ends. The CDR3 sequence is CSAPAGDHSNQPQHF. CDR3 in DNA: TGCAGTGCTCCGGCTGGGGATCATAGCAATCAGCCCCAGCATTTT.

Many counts were recorded for this clonotype. The chain joins TRBV6-5 to TRBJ2-3, with no clear D. Trimming stripped 7 bases from V and 2 bases from J, with 13 bases between. The CDR3 consists of 14 residues. CDR1 and CDR2 (germline): MNHEY, SVGAGI. CDR3 amino acids: CASTKGSNTDTQYF. The DNA for the CDR3 is TGTGCCAGCACCAAAGGTAGCAACACAGATACGCAGTATTTT.

This clonotype was seen repeatedly, ten times or more. V is TRBV5-1 and J is TRBJ2-7; 12 bases are shared with TRBD2. Germline lookup yields CDR1 SGHRS and CDR2 YFSETQ. Trimming cost V 1 base and J 1 base; bases outside gene matches: 12. The CDR3 runs 19 residues. For the CDR3, the DNA is TGCGCCAGCAGCTTGCCCTATCCTAGCGGGAGGGCTAATTCCTACGAGCAGTACTTC. As protein: CASSLPYPSGRANSYEQYF.

Ten or more counts support this clonotype. The rearrangement joins TRBV7-9 to TRBJ2-7, with 7 positions matching TRBD1. The CDR3 extends over 16 amino acids. J was trimmed by 1 base and V by 5 bases; bases with no gene match: 11. The germline V gene has CDR1 SEHNR and CDR2 FQNEAQ (reference sequence). The CDR3 protein is CASSVLQGSSSYEQYF. Here the CDR3 DNA reads TGTGCCAGCAGCGTACTACAGGGGTCCTCTTCCTACGAGCAGTACTTC.

In its sample, this clonotype was seen many times. V usage is TRBV11-2 and J usage is TRBJ2-2, with 10 positions matching TRBD1. This CDR3 region has 15 residues. The V gene end was trimmed by 1 base and the J gene end by 7 bases; junction bases not matched to a gene: 3. The germline V gene encodes CDR1 SGHAT and CDR2 FQNNGV. The CDR3 loop reads CASSLGQGAGGELFF. Written as DNA, the CDR3 is TGTGCCAGCAGCTTAGGACAGGGGGCCGGCGGGGAGCTGTTTTTT. Complete variable domain (other parts from reference TRBV11-2 and TRBJ2-2): EAGVAQSPRYKIIEKRQSVAFWCNPISGHATLYWYQQILGQGPKLLIQFQNNGVVDDSQLPKDRFSAERLKGVDSTLKIQPAKLEDSAVYLCASSLGQGAGGELFFGEGSRLTVL.

The chain recombines TRBV4-1 with TRBJ2-3; D assignment may be TRBD1 or TRBD2 (7 bases each). V was cut by 4 bases and J by 11 bases, with 22 bases left in between. The CDR3 has 15 residues. Germline CDR1 is MGHRA and CDR2 is YSYEKL. CDR3 DNA sequence: TGCGCCAGCAGCCTAGGGGGGGGCAGGGGGGGGAGGCAGTATTTT. Amino acids: CASSLGGGRGGRQYF.

This clonotype occurred many times. V usage is TRBV20-1 and J usage is TRBJ1-2; D gene ambiguous. CDR1 and CDR2 from the germline V gene are DFQATT and SNEGSKA (reference sequence). V lost 3 bases, J lost 2 bases, and 10 bases lay in between. The CDR3 is 13 residues long. The CDR3 DNA sequence: TGCAGTGCTAGTTTTCCCCAGAACTATGGCTACACCTTC. Its translation: CSASFPQNYGYTF.

This clonotype was observed at least ten times. The V call is TRBV20-1, the J call TRBJ2-1; D remains ambiguous. V was pared by 4 bases and J by 5 bases, with 12 bases between. The CDR3 loop spans 13 amino acids. CDR1 and CDR2 (germline): DFQATT, SNEGSKA (reference sequence). CDR3 loop: CSANRVVHNEQFF. Written as DNA, the CDR3 is TGCAGTGCTAATCGGGTCGTCCACAATGAGCAGTTCTTC.

This clonotype was seen repeatedly, ten times or more. This sequence joins TRBV7-9 and TRBJ2-5, with a possible D match to TRBD2 (6 bases). Per germline, CDR1 SEHNR and CDR2 FQNEAQ (reference sequence). Trimming shortened V by 3 bases and J by 5 bases, and 19 bases separated the two germline ends. This CDR3 region has 16 residues. The CDR3 protein is CASSLGTEGTGETQYF. The CDR3 DNA reads as TGTGCCAGCAGCTTGGGGACTGAGGGGACGGGGGAGACCCAGTACTTC. Looking up the rest from reference TRBV7-9 and TRBJ2-5 gives the full variable domain: DTGVSQNPRHKITKRGQNVTFRCDPISEHNRLYWYRQTLGQGPEFLTYFQNEAQLEKSRLLSDRFSAERPKGSFSTLEIQRTEQGDSAMYLCASSLGTEGTGETQYFGPGTRLLVL.

This clonotype has ten or more counts. CDR3 coding DNA: TGTGCCAGCAGCCAAGAAGCTAGCGGGAGTAGGTACGAGCAGTACTTC. The encoded protein is CASSQEASGSRYEQYF. The chain employs TRBV4-2 and TRBJ2-7; 10 bases align to TRBD2. The ends lost 0 bases at V and 4 bases at J; junction bases unmatched: 6. Germline assignment: CDR1 LGHNA and CDR2 YNFKEQ. CDR3 length: 16 amino acids.

This clonotype was picked up many times. The chain joins TRBV20-1 to TRBJ1-6, with TRBD1 as a possible D gene (6 bases). The ends were cut back, 3 bases at V and 9 bases at J, with 12 bases in the middle. Germline loops: CDR1 DFQATT, CDR2 SNEGSKA (reference sequence). CDR3 size: 13 residues. As DNA, the CDR3 is TGCAGTGCTAGGGGCAGGGGATTTTCACCCCTCCACTTT. This sequence encodes CSARGRGFSPLHF.

About this clonotype itself: Being one base from a much bigger clone, this may be a read error. This chain uses TRBV12-3 or TRBV12-4 with TRBJ2-7; D may be TRBD2 (6 bases). This CDR3 comprises 13 residues. V lost 10 bases and J 7 bases, leaving 20 bases between the germline ends. The CDR3 sequence is CATTAGSRGEQYF. DNA of the CDR3: TGTGCCACCACAGCGGGCTCCCGGGGAGAGCAGTACTTC.

This clonotype was seen many times. This chain links TRBV5-4 with TRBJ2-1; D is unclear. Looked up from germline, CDR1 is SGHNT and CDR2 is YYREEE (reference sequence). V shed 7 bases and J shed 4 bases, with 0 bases lying between them. The CDR3 spans 9 residues. The CDR3 region is CASYNEQFF. In DNA, the CDR3 is TGTGCCAGCTACAATGAGCAGTTCTTC.

This clonotype was seen many times. The J gene is TRBJ2-1, the V gene TRBV5-6, with 11 bases identical to TRBD1. V lost 0 bases to trimming and J lost 8 bases; unmatched junction nucleotides: 7. CDR1 is SGHDT and CDR2 is YYEEEE in the germline V gene. CDR3 length equals 16 residues. The CDR3 sequence is CASSLGGTGGVYEQFF. DNA of the CDR3: TGTGCCAGCAGCTTGGGCGGGACAGGGGGAGTCTATGAGCAGTTCTTC. Variable domain in full (rest from reference TRBV5-6 and TRBJ2-1): DAGVTQSPTHLIKTRGQQVTLRCSPKSGHDTVSWYQQALGQGPQFIFQYYEEEERQRGNFPDRFSGHQFPNYSSELNVNALLLGDSALYLCASSLGGTGGVYEQFFGPGTRLTVL.